Below, 23 T cell receptor beta chains from the same sample are listed, as sequenced in a study of vaccination and CD4 T cells after COVID-19. Which antigens these TCRs recognize remains unknown. The treatment denotes: approximately 9-day PBMC culture with coronavirus spike peptide pools or control peptides (ViraFEST assay). The assay that was used to sequence DNA from cultured CD4+ T cells was the Oncomine TCR Beta short-read assay. MiXCR was run by TCRdb on the PCR reads, yielding one entry per CDR3 protein. The sample has fewer than 11,000 distinct CDR3 sequences; approximately 60% are singletons. Source material: CD4+ T cells from blood, cultured in vitro. The receptor source for this set is a human donor who had recovered from COVID-19.

This chain joins TRBV12-3 or TRBV12-4 and TRBJ1-5; D not resolved. V was trimmed by 5 bases and J by 3 bases, leaving 20 bases between them. CDR3 length equals 17 residues. CDR3 in amino acids: CASSGSRTREPNQPQHF. The CDR3 DNA follows: TGTGCCAGCAGTGGCTCGAGAACCCGGGAACCCAATCAGCCCCAGCATTTT.

The gene calls are TRBV2 and TRBJ1-1, with 8 nucleotides matching TRBD1. From germline, CDR1 is SNHLY and CDR2 FYNNEI. The CDR3 is made up of 15 amino acids. V shed 7 bases and J 2 bases; nucleotides not matched to a gene: 9. The CDR3 DNA sequence: TGTGCCAGCACTGCGATGGACAGGGCCAACACTGAAGCTTTCTTT. As protein: CASTAMDRANTEAFF.

By sample share, this clonotype is medium-sized. The rearrangement uses TRBV6-5 and TRBJ2-5; D may be TRBD2 (6 bases). Germline CDR1 reads MNHEY; CDR2 reads SVGAGI. V was trimmed by 2 bases and J by 5 bases, leaving 21 bases between them. This CDR3 comprises 17 residues. The CDR3 here is CASSYPGRGLTGETQYF. CDR3 DNA sequence: TGTGCCAGCAGTTACCCCGGACGGGGACTTACCGGTGAGACCCAGTACTTC.

This clonotype ranks as medium-sized (0.01 to 0.1%). This rearrangement joins TRBV5-6 to TRBJ1-6, with 11 bases that match TRBD1. This CDR3 spans 18 amino acids. CDR1 and CDR2 (germline): SGHDT, YYEEEE. The ends lost 1 base at V and 2 bases at J; junction bases unmatched: 5. For the CDR3, the DNA is TGTGCCAGCAGCTTGTGGTGGACAGGGGGCGCCTATAATTCACCCCTCCACTTT. The encoded protein is CASSLWWTGGAYNSPLHF.

The chain links TRBV6-1 to TRBJ1-2, with D possibly TRBD1 on 5 matching bases. V was clipped by 7 bases and J by 6 bases, with 21 bases between them. The CDR3 consists of 15 residues. Per germline, CDR1 MNHNS and CDR2 SASEGT. The CDR3 is CASILTEGEGDGYTF. Written as DNA, the CDR3 is TGTGCCAGCATTTTGACCGAAGGGGAAGGAGATGGCTACACCTTC.

The V call is TRBV12-3 or TRBV12-4, the J call TRBJ1-1; tentative D call: TRBD1 (5 bases). With 7 bases removed from V and 1 base from J, the gap between germline ends came to 16 bases. The CDR3 extends over 15 amino acids. The CDR3 DNA reads as TGTGCCAGCACCAGGGTCGGCGACAGGAACACTGAAGCTTTCTTT. Amino acid sequence: CASTRVGDRNTEAFF.

The chain links TRBV7-2 to TRBJ2-7; 9 bases map to TRBD1. The CDR3 runs 15 residues. Germline values: CDR1 SGHTA, CDR2 FQGNSA. Unmatched junction bases numbered 5, after V lost 5 bases and J lost 0 bases. The CDR3 is CASSTTGGNSYEQYF. The CDR3 DNA sequence: TGTGCCAGCAGCACGACAGGGGGTAACTCCTACGAGCAGTACTTC.

The rearrangement links TRBV6-1 to TRBJ1-2; TRBD1 agrees at 9 bases. Germline V gene lookup returns CDR1 MNHNS and CDR2 SASEGT. J gave up 8 bases and V 6 bases, and 4 bases lay outside the gene matches. The CDR3 length is 12 residues. CDR3 protein: CASSRTGDGYTF. Here the CDR3 DNA reads TGTGCCAGCAGCAGGACAGGGGACGGCTACACCTTC.

The chain recombines TRBV20-1 with TRBJ2-7; D is undetermined. V was trimmed by 5 bases and J by 0 bases, leaving 14 bases between them. From germline, CDR1 is DFQATT and CDR2 SNEGSKA (reference sequence). The CDR3 spans 14 residues. The CDR3 DNA sequence: TGCAGTGCTCGAATGGACGGAGTCTCCTACGAGCAGTACTTC. It is translated as CSARMDGVSYEQYF.

The chain employs TRBV20-1 and TRBJ1-2; no reliable D call. In germline, CDR1 is DFQATT, CDR2 SNEGSKA (reference sequence). The CDR3 is made up of 13 amino acids. Trimming pared 4 bases from V and 4 bases from J, leaving 13 bases between. For the CDR3, the DNA is TGCAGTGCTACCGCTACAGCGGCCTATGGCTACACCTTC. Its translation: CSATATAAYGYTF.

The chain is built from TRBV20-1 and TRBJ2-3; tentative D call: TRBD2 (6 bases). The CDR3 covers 14 residues. The germline V gene has CDR1 DFQATT and CDR2 SNEGSKA (reference sequence). Trimming took off 3 bases at V and 0 bases at J, with 10 bases between the two ends. The CDR3 nucleotides are TGCAGTGCTAGGGAAAGCGGGAGCACAGATACGCAGTATTTT. This sequence encodes CSARESGSTDTQYF.

This chain connects TRBV7-9 to TRBJ2-5, with 7 bases aligning to TRBD2. The CDR3 spans 14 residues. The germline V gene encodes CDR1 SEHNR and CDR2 FQNEAQ (reference sequence). With 4 bases clipped from V and 0 bases from J, the junction kept 2 bases outside the gene matches. CDR3 loop: CASSWGGNQETQYF. In DNA, the CDR3 is TGTGCCAGCAGCTGGGGGGGGAACCAAGAGACCCAGTACTTC.

The chain recombines TRBV4-2 with TRBJ1-2, with 9 nucleotides matching TRBD1. This CDR3 contains 16 residues. CDR1 and CDR2 from the germline V gene are LGHNA and YNFKEQ. J lost 8 bases, V lost 3 bases, and 13 bases had no gene match. The CDR3 region is CASSQAKTQGARGYTF. DNA for the CDR3: TGTGCCAGCAGCCAGGCTAAAACACAGGGGGCGCGAGGCTACACCTTC.

Worth noting for this clonotype: A junction boundary mismatches the germline segment, possibly from a read error. CDR3 nucleotides: TGTGCTAGCAGCTTATTAACGGGAGAGACCCAGTACTTC. This encodes CASSLLTGETQYF. This chain uses TRBV7-7 with TRBJ2-5, with D uncertain. Germline-derived CDR1 and CDR2 are SSHAT and FNYEAQ (reference sequence). The CDR3 covers 13 residues.

The chain is built from TRBV28 and TRBJ2-2, with 7 positions matching TRBD2. This CDR3 is 17 amino acids long. V shed 6 bases, J shed 7 bases, and the junction held 17 bases outside the gene matches. Germline CDR1 reads MDHEN; CDR2 reads SYDVKM. In DNA form, the CDR3 reads TGTGCCAGCAGCACACCGAGCGGGGTGGGGATTTACGGGGAGCTGTTTTTT. Residues: CASSTPSGVGIYGELFF.

The chain links TRBV7-9 to TRBJ2-3; 9 bases line up with TRBD2. The CDR3 is 14 residues long. The J segment lost 4 bases and the V segment lost 1 base, leaving 0 bases of the junction unmatched. Per the germline V gene, CDR1 is SEHNR and CDR2 is FQNEAQ (reference sequence). The CDR3 loop reads CASSLGGGADTQYF. In DNA, the CDR3 is TGTGCCAGCAGCTTAGGCGGGGGGGCAGATACGCAGTATTTT.

The V and J genes are TRBV20-1 and TRBJ1-4, with TRBD1 as a possible D gene (5 bases). This CDR3 has 15 residues. V gave up 3 bases and J gave up 2 bases, with 13 bases separating them. The germline gives CDR1 DFQATT, CDR2 SNEGSKA (reference sequence). The CDR3 DNA follows: TGCAGTGCTAGGAGGGGATGGGGCACTAATGAAAAACTGTTTTTT. It specifies CSARRGWGTNEKLFF.

The chain uses TRBV20-1 and TRBJ2-1; 14 bases agree with TRBD2. The junction had 6 bases not matched to a gene; V was cut back by 6 bases and J by 5 bases. Per the germline V gene, CDR1 is DFQATT and CDR2 is SNEGSKA (reference sequence). CDR3 length: 15 residues. The CDR3 DNA sequence: TGCAGTGCACGGACTAGCGGGAGGTACAACAATGAGCAGTTCTTC. It specifies CSARTSGRYNNEQFF.

The V gene is TRBV7-2, the J gene TRBJ1-2; no definite D call. The CDR3 has 13 amino acids. V was cut by 1 base and J by 0 bases, with 3 bases left in between. Looked up from germline, CDR1 is SGHTA and CDR2 is FQGNSA. CDR3: CASSLGPNYGYTF. DNA for the CDR3: TGTGCCAGCAGCTTAGGGCCTAACTATGGCTACACCTTC.

In DNA, the CDR3 is TGTGCCAGTAGGCTGACAGAGGAATATGGCTACACCTTC. This encodes CASRLTEEYGYTF. J is TRBJ1-2 and V is TRBV19, with D tentatively TRBD1 (5 bases). The germline gives CDR1 LNHDA, CDR2 SQIVND (reference sequence). Trimming took off 6 bases at V and 5 bases at J, with 13 bases between the two ends. CDR3 length equals 13 residues.

The V gene is TRBV7-2, the J gene TRBJ1-1, with D unclear. V was trimmed by 0 bases and J by 3 bases, leaving 5 bases between them. Germline loops: CDR1 SGHTA, CDR2 FQGNSA. The CDR3 extends over 13 amino acids. CDR3 sequence (DNA): TGTGCCAGCAGCTTAGCACAGTACACTGAAGCTTTCTTT. It specifies CASSLAQYTEAFF. The full variable domain, with the rest looked up from reference TRBV7-2 and TRBJ1-1, is GAGVSQSPSNKVTEKGKDVELRCDPISGHTALYWYRQSLGQGLEFLIYFQGNSAPDKSGLPSDRFSAERTGGSVSTLTIQRTQQEDSAVYLCASSLAQYTEAFFGQGTRLTVV.

The chain couples TRBV12-3 or TRBV12-4 to TRBJ2-6, with 8 nucleotides matching TRBD1. Unmatched junction bases numbered 2, after V lost 6 bases and J lost 1 base. This CDR3 is built from 15 residues. This chain's CDR3 is CASSWTGSGANVLTF. For the CDR3, the DNA is TGTGCCAGCAGCTGGACAGGGTCTGGGGCCAACGTCCTGACTTTC.

This chain uses TRBV7-2 with TRBJ2-3, with TRBD2 matching 10 bases. Germline V gene lookup returns CDR1 SGHTA and CDR2 FQGNSA. The V and J ends lost 5 bases and 2 bases, in that order; junction bases with no gene match: 13. There are 18 residues in the CDR3. The CDR3 loop reads CASSPGVLAGVFTDTQYF. Here the CDR3 DNA reads TGTGCCAGCAGCCCGGGGGTCCTAGCGGGGGTCTTCACAGATACGCAGTATTTT.